A selection of T cell receptor beta chains follows, all from one sample in a study of T-cell reconstitution after alpha-beta-depleted transplantation in children. MiXCR, run by TCRdb on the PCR reads, gives a single entry per CDR3 protein. This sample yields 350,000 to 400,000 distinct CDR3 sequences, of which roughly 14% are seen a single time; 3.5% to 4.5% belongs to the top ten. The sequencing here drew on PBMCs, taken from the stem cell graft. These receptors were obtained from a human donor who donated a stem cell graft to a child with Fanconi anemia. Both conserved end residues are part of each CDR3. The D gene is left open where the match is weak. Where a row states a size, it is once, few, many or the class of an expanded clone; other rows omit it.

TRBV28	TRBJ2-3	many	-	CASEVPLSTDTQYF	TGTGCCAGTGAGGTCCCACTGAGCACAGATACGCAGTATTTT
TRBV28	TRBJ2-3	few	TRBD1	CASSSPGQNTDTQYF	TGTGCCAGCAGTTCCCCGGGACAGAACACAGATACGCAGTATTTT
TRBV4-2	TRBJ1-3	few	-	CASSQGVGTSGNTIYF	TGTGCCAGCAGCCAAGGGGTCGGGACCTCTGGAAACACCATATATTTT
TRBV10-3	TRBJ2-2	many	-	CASQTNANTGELFF	TGTGCCTCACAAACTAACGCGAACACCGGGGAGCTGTTTTTT
TRBV5-1	TRBJ2-1	-	TRBD2	CASSWGTSSSYNEQFF	TGCGCCAGCAGCTGGGGGACTAGCTCCTCCTACAATGAGCAGTTCTTC
TRBV20-1	TRBJ2-6	few	-	CSARNRNSGANVLTF	TGCAGTGCTCGAAACAGGAACTCTGGGGCCAACGTCCTGACTTTC
TRBV7-9	TRBJ1-2	many	TRBD1	CASSLIGGAQGYTF	TGTGCCAGCAGCTTAATAGGGGGCGCTCAGGGCTACACCTTC
TRBV28	TRBJ1-1	-	-	CASSSASVPSRGGTEAFF	TGTGCCAGCAGTTCCGCCTCCGTGCCCTCCAGGGGAGGGACTGAAGCTTTCTTT
TRBV14	TRBJ1-2	many	-	CASSSGTVVYGYTF	TGTGCCAGCAGCTCTGGGACGGTCGTCTATGGCTACACCTTC
TRBV5-1	TRBJ1-2	many	-	CASRAGQNYGYTF	TGCGCCAGCAGGGCCGGGCAAAACTATGGCTACACCTTC